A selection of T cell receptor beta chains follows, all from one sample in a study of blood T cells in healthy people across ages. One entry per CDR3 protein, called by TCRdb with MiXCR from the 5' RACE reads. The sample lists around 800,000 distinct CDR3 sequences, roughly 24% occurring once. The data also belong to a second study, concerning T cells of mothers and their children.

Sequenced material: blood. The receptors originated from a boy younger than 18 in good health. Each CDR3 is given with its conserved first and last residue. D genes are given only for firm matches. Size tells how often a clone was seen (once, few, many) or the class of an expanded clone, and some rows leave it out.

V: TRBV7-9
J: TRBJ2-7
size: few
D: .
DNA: TGTGCCAGCAGCCCAGAGGGGGGTAGTTGGTCCTACGAGCAGTACTTC
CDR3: CASSPEGGSWSYEQYF

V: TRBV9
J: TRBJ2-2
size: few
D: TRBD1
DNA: TGTGCCAGCAGCCTGGGACAGGGGGCTAATCAGTTCGGGGAGCTGTTTTTT
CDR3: CASSLGQGANQFGELFF

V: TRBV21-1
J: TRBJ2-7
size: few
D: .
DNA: TGTGCCAGCAGCTCAAGGGACCCAGCCTACGAGCAGTACTTC
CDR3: CASSSRDPAYEQYF

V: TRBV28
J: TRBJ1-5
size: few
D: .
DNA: TGTGCCAGCAGACCCGCGGGCGTCAATCAGCCCCAGCATTTT
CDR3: CASRPAGVNQPQHF

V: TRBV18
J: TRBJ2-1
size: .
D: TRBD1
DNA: TGTGCCAGCTCACCACTTCCGGGACAGGGATTCTACGATGAGCAGTTCTTC
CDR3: CASSPLPGQGFYDEQFF

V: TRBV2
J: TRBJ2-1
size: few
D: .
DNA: TGTGCCAGCAGTGGACCCAGCTCCTACAATGAGCAGTTCTTC
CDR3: CASSGPSSYNEQFF

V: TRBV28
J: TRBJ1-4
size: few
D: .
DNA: TGTGCCAGCAGTTTCCCGGGCGTAGAGGAAAAACTATTTTTT
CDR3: CASSFPGVEEKLFF

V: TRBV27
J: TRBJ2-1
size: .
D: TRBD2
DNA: TGTGCCAGCAGCCCAGCGGGGACCCTCAATGAGCAGTTCTTC
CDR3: CASSPAGTLNEQFF

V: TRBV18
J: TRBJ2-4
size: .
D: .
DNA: TGTGCCAGCTCGACCGGGACTGACAAGAACATTCAGTACTTC
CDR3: CASSTGTDKNIQYF

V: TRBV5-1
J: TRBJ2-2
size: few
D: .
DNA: TGCGCCAGCAGCTTCCCGACCGGGTCTGGGGAGCTGTTTTTT
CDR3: CASSFPTGSGELFF

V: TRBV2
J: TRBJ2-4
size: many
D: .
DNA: TGTGCCAGCAGTGGGGCCAAAAACATTCAGTACTTC
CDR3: CASSGAKNIQYF

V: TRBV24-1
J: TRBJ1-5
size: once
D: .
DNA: TGTGCCACCAGTGCAGGCGGATATAGCAATCAGCCCCAGCATTTT
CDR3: CATSAGGYSNQPQHF

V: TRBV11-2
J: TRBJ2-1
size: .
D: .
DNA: TGTGCCAGCAGCATGCTAACCGGGGCGGGCAATGAGCAGTTCTTC
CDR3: CASSMLTGAGNEQFF

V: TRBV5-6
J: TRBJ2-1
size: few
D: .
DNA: TGTGCCAGCAGATCAACAGGGAGGGGATTCAATGAGCAGTTCTTC
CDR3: CASRSTGRGFNEQFF

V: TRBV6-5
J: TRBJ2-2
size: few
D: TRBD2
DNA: TGTGCCAGCAGTTATAGCGGGGGGGCCACTCGTAGCGGGGAGCTGTTTTTT
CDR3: CASSYSGGATRSGELFF

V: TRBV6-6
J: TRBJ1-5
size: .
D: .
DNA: TGTGCCAGCAGCCCACCGGGAGACAATCAGCCCCAGCATTTT
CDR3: CASSPPGDNQPQHF

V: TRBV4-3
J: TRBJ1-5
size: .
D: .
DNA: TGCGCCAGCAGCCAAGAACTGGCAGTGAGCAATCAGCCCCAGCATTTT
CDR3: CASSQELAVSNQPQHF

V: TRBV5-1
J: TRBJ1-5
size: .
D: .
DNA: TGCGCCAGCAGCTTGCTTGGGGGTCCCAATCAGCCCCAGCATTTT
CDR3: CASSLLGGPNQPQHF

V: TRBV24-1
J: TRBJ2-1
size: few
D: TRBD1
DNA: TGTGCCACTGGACAGGGCACTGAACAGTTCTTC
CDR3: CATGQGTEQFF

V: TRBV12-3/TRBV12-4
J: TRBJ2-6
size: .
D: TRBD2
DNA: TGTGCCAGCAGTTCGCCTAGCGGGGGGGACCTCTCTGGGGCCAACGTCCTGACTTTC
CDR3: CASSSPSGGDLSGANVLTF

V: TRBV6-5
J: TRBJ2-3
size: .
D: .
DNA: TGTGCCAGCAGCCACGGTCCTAGCAGAGTAGATACGCAGTATTTT
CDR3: CASSHGPSRVDTQYF

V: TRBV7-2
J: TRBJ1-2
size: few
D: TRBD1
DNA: TGTGCCAGCAGATGGGGACAGGGGGTACGTGGCTACACCTTC
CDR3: CASRWGQGVRGYTF

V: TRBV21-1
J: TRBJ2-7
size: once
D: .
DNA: TGTGCCAGCAAGAGGGGTCTCAGGACAGGGGGAACCTACGAGCAGTACTTC
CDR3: CASKRGLRTGGTYEQYF

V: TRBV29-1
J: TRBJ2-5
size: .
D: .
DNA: TGCAGCGTTGAGGTGTCCATGAGGGAGACCCAGTACTTC
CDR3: CSVEVSMRETQYF

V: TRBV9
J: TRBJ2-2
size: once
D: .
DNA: TGTGCCAGCAGCGTAGTTGAGGCCGGGGAGCTGTTTTTT
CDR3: CASSVVEAGELFF

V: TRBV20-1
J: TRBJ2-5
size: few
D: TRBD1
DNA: TGCAGTGCTAGAACTACAGGGGTTGAGACCCAGTACTTC
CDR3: CSARTTGVETQYF

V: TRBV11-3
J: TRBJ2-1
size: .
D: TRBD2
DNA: TGTGCCAGCAGCTTAGATCTCGGGCGGGGGGACAATGAGCAGTTCTTC
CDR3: CASSLDLGRGDNEQFF

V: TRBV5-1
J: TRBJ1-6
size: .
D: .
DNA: TGCGCCAGCAGCTCGGACAGTCGCCTCCACTTT
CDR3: CASSSDSRLHF

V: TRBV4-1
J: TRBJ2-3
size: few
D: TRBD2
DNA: TGCGCCAGCAGCCAAGCCGGGACTAGGGTTAACACAGATACGCAGTATTTT
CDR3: CASSQAGTRVNTDTQYF

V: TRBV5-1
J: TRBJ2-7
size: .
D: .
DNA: TGCGCCAGCAGCTTCCCAGACTTTCGAGGGGACGAGCAGTACTTC
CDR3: CASSFPDFRGDEQYF

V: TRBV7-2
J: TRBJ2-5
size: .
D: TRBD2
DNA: TGTGCCAGCAGCTTATCGGTTAGCGGGGGACCTGTGGGGGAGACCCAGTACTTC
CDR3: CASSLSVSGGPVGETQYF

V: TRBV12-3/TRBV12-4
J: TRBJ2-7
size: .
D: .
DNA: TGTGCCAGCAGTTCCGGGACTTTCTTCTACGAGCAGTACTTC
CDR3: CASSSGTFFYEQYF